The 22 T cell receptor beta chains below come from one sample, sequenced in a study of blood T cells in healthy people across ages (dated by TCRdb to between 2015 and 2016). Preparation of the library involved 5' RACE. Data came from an Illumina HiSeq 2500. A second PCR of roughly 6 to 12 cycles was run with a J-beta primer mix and a sample-barcoded 5' primer. TCRdb reworked the public reads: Q25 trimming with fastp, MiXCR clone assembly, productive beta chains retained. Here each entry gathers all rows of one CDR3 protein and keeps the most common genes and DNA. Counted in this sample were some 850,000 distinct CDR3 sequences; roughly 25% of them appeared once. The top ten clones comprise roughly 3.1% of the sample. These data were likewise used in another study, on T cells of mothers and their children.

Sequencing was carried out using blood. The receptors originated from a boy aged 10-17 years in good health.

This clonotype showed up just a few times. This chain joins TRBV23-1 and TRBJ2-2; no firm D call. TRBV23-1 is designated an ORF whose function remains uncertain. The V and J ends lost 8 bases and 0 bases respectively, with 13 bases between them. The CDR3 extends over 15 amino acids. In nucleotides, the CDR3 is TGCGCCAGCGTTGTATGTCTAGCGAACACCGGGGAGCTGTTTTTT. This translates into CASVVCLANTGELFF.

The J gene is TRBJ1-1, the V gene TRBV6-1; TRBD1 matches at 7 bases. Losses at the gene ends were 1 base for V and 4 bases for J; bases not matched to a gene: 9. Germline V lookup: CDR1 MNHNS, CDR2 SASEGT. CDR3 length: 16 amino acids. CDR3 DNA: TGTGCCAGCAGTGAAGAACTAGGAGGGGGCCCCACTGAAGCTTTCTTT. Protein product: CASSEELGGGPTEAFF.

This chain links TRBV12-5 with TRBJ2-1, with D maybe TRBD2 (6 bases). This CDR3 comprises 18 residues. The V gene's germline CDR1 is LGHNT and CDR2 FRNRAP. V was clipped by 0 bases and J by 0 bases, with 15 bases between them. The CDR3 DNA reads as TGTGCTAGTGGTTTGGTAAACTGGCGGGGACTCTCCTACAATGAGCAGTTCTTC. Its translation: CASGLVNWRGLSYNEQFF.

Only a few counts were recorded for this clonotype. The junction differs from germline at one of its ends, possibly a read error. This rearrangement joins TRBV5-1 to TRBJ1-4; perhaps TRBD1 as D (5 bases). The germline V gene encodes CDR1 SGHRS and CDR2 YFSETQ. The CDR3 is 16 residues long. CDR3 in amino acids: CASGLAGGAIGEKLFF. DNA of the CDR3: TGCGCCAGCGGCTTGGCCGGCGGGGCGATAGGCGAAAAACTGTTTTTT.

The V and J genes are TRBV5-1 and TRBJ1-1, with unresolved D. V was pared by 4 bases and J by 3 bases, with 10 bases between. CDR1 SGHRS and CDR2 YFSETQ come from the germline V gene. This CDR3 contains 13 residues. CDR3 amino acids: CASSSKGDTEAFF. As DNA, the CDR3 is TGCGCCAGCAGCAGTAAGGGAGACACTGAAGCTTTCTTT.

This clonotype was seen just once. The genes are TRBV6-1 and TRBJ1-2, with D unresolved. Germline V CDR1 and CDR2: MNHNS, SASEGT. V was clipped by 0 bases and J by 5 bases, with 13 bases between them. This CDR3 is 15 amino acids long. CDR3 residues: CASSEAASGRYGYTF. The CDR3 DNA reads TGTGCCAGCAGTGAAGCGGCCTCCGGGAGGTATGGCTACACCTTC.

The chain joins TRBV10-3 to TRBJ2-7, with D tentatively TRBD1 (6 bases). The CDR3 covers 12 residues. V was shortened by 5 bases and J by 3 bases, with 8 bases between the two germline ends. Per germline, CDR1 ENHRY and CDR2 SYGVKD. CDR3 residues: CAISPGDYEQYF. The CDR3, as DNA: TGTGCCATCAGTCCAGGGGACTACGAGCAGTACTTC.

This clonotype was detected only a few times. V usage is TRBV30 and J usage is TRBJ2-4; 8 bases map to TRBD1. The CDR3 is 13 residues long. Per the germline V gene, CDR1 is GTSNPN and CDR2 is SVGIG (reference sequence). Germline trimming cut 3 bases from V and 2 bases from J; bases unmatched to any gene: 0. The CDR3 is CAWSRGPKNIQYF. CDR3 coding DNA: TGTGCCTGGAGCAGGGGGCCCAAAAACATTCAGTACTTC.

The gene calls are TRBV9 and TRBJ2-7; 8 bases are a match to TRBD2. This CDR3 has 15 residues. Losses at the gene ends were 0 bases for V and 5 bases for J; bases not matched to a gene: 7. CDR1 is SGDLS, CDR2 YYNGEE, per germline. The CDR3 DNA sequence: TGTGCCAGCAGCGTAGGTGACGGGGGGGCACACGAGCAGTACTTC. It translates to CASSVGDGGAHEQYF.

The chain recombines TRBV13 with TRBJ2-4, with 7 bases that match TRBD2. The germline V gene has CDR1 PRHDT and CDR2 FYEKMQ (reference sequence). The CDR3 has 14 amino acids. Trimming removed 8 bases from V and 4 bases from J; junction bases left unmatched: 8. The CDR3 DNA reads as TGTGCCAGCTCACGCGGGGGATCTAAAAACATTCAGTACTTC. This sequence encodes CASSRGGSKNIQYF.

V gene TRBV7-6 combines with J gene TRBJ2-5, with 8 bases fitting TRBD2. The closer fit of TRBJ2-1 to the DNA end suggests the J call may be wrong. The CDR3 consists of 17 residues. Germline V gene data show CDR1 as SGHVS and CDR2 as FNYEAQ. The DNA for the CDR3 is TGTGCCAGCAGCTTAGTGGCGCGGGGGGCCCAACGGGGTGAGCAGTTCTTC. Its protein is CASSLVARGAQRGEQFF.

This clonotype was detected a few times. J is TRBJ2-5 and V is TRBV30; 8 bases fit TRBD1. The germline V gene encodes CDR1 GTSNPN and CDR2 SVGIG (reference sequence). This CDR3 comprises 12 residues. Trimming cost V 5 bases and J 4 bases; bases outside gene matches: 3. The CDR3 region is CAWATGAETQYF. The CDR3 DNA sequence: TGTGCCTGGGCGACAGGGGCAGAGACCCAGTACTTC.

The chain uses TRBV6-6 and TRBJ1-1, with no clear D. Per germline, CDR1 MNHNY and CDR2 SVGAGI (reference sequence). The CDR3 loop spans 11 amino acids. Trimming pared 5 bases from V and 10 bases from J, leaving 11 bases between. CDR3 sequence (DNA): TGTGCCAGCAGTCCAAGGTCGGGAGCTTTCTTT. This codes for CASSPRSGAFF.

This clonotype was seen a handful of times. The V and J genes are TRBV5-1 and TRBJ2-1; D is perhaps TRBD1 (5 bases). The J call is uncertain, as TRBJ2-5 better fits the DNA end. The CDR3 spans 14 residues. The germline V gene has CDR1 SGHRS and CDR2 YFSETQ. The CDR3 region is CASSLEVTDGSQYF. In nucleotides, the CDR3 is TGCGCCAGCAGCTTGGAAGTGACAGATGGTTCCCAGTACTTC.

The chain recombines TRBV7-2 with TRBJ2-5, with D possibly being TRBD1 (6 bases). Germline CDR1 and CDR2: SGHTA and FQGNSA. With 5 bases removed from V and 5 bases from J, the gap between germline ends came to 15 bases. The CDR3 spans 14 residues. CDR3 sequence reads: CASSGPDSPETQYF. As DNA, the CDR3 is TGTGCCAGCAGCGGACCGGACAGTCCTGAGACCCAGTACTTC.

This clonotype was counted between two and nine times. J is TRBJ2-1 and V is TRBV20-1; D is possibly TRBD1 or TRBD2 (7 bases each). Deletions cut 5 bases from V and 5 bases from J, with 13 bases between. Germline V gene sequence: CDR1 DFQATT, CDR2 SNEGSKA (reference sequence). The CDR3 sequence is 13 residues long. The CDR3 spells CSAVQGGDNEQFF. The CDR3 nucleotides are TGCAGTGCTGTCCAGGGGGGGGACAATGAGCAGTTCTTC.

The rearrangement links TRBV27 to TRBJ1-1; D is uncertain. CDR3 length: 15 residues. With 3 bases removed from V and 0 bases from J, the gap between germline ends came to 11 bases. Looked up from germline, CDR1 is MNHEY and CDR2 is SMNVEV (reference sequence). The CDR3 reads CASSLSAYLNTEAFF. CDR3 DNA sequence: TGTGCCAGCAGTTTGTCTGCTTACTTGAACACTGAAGCTTTCTTT.

The chain couples TRBV20-1 to TRBJ1-1; weak D call: TRBD1 (6 bases). Trimming stripped 3 bases from V and 7 bases from J, with 15 bases between. The CDR3 is made up of 13 amino acids. Germline V gives CDR1 DFQATT, CDR2 SNEGSKA (reference sequence). The CDR3 reads CSASPYRASEAFF. In DNA form, the CDR3 reads TGCAGTGCTAGCCCATACAGGGCCAGTGAAGCTTTCTTT.

This clonotype has only a few counts. The CDR3 region is CSARDVAGGPQETQYF. The CDR3 DNA reads TGCAGTGCTAGAGATGTGGCGGGGGGGCCCCAAGAGACCCAGTACTTC. The chain is built from TRBV20-1 and TRBJ2-5; 9 positions match TRBD2. The trim removed 0 bases at V and 1 base at J, leaving 6 bases unmatched. Germline CDR1 and CDR2: DFQATT and SNEGSKA (reference sequence). The CDR3 is 16 residues long.

This chain uses TRBV14 with TRBJ1-1; D might be TRBD1 (5 bases). V was clipped by 4 bases and J by 1 base, with 13 bases between them. The germline CDR1 and CDR2 sequences are SGHDN and FVKESK. The CDR3 runs to 15 residues. CDR3 sequence reads: CASSLPGTGNTEAFF. CDR3 nucleotide sequence: TGTGCCAGCAGCCTCCCCGGGACGGGGAACACTGAAGCTTTCTTT.

V is TRBV2 and J is TRBJ1-2; D ambiguous. The V and J ends lost 3 bases and 7 bases respectively, with 12 bases between them. The CDR3 contains 13 residues. CDR1 and CDR2 (germline): SNHLY, FYNNEI. CDR3 nucleotide sequence: TGTGCCAGCAGTGATGGGCAGGTCGGTGGCTACACCTTC. Protein: CASSDGQVGGYTF.

The chain carries TRBV5-1 and TRBJ2-3; the D gene is possibly TRBD2 (6 bases). In germline, CDR1 is SGHRS, CDR2 YFSETQ. The CDR3 has 16 residues. V was clipped by 4 bases and J by 0 bases, with 15 bases between them. This chain's CDR3 is CASSPGLRGSTDTQYF. The CDR3 DNA follows: TGCGCCAGCAGCCCAGGCCTGCGGGGTAGCACAGATACGCAGTATTTT.